Ten or more counts support the clone carrying this T cell receptor (beta chain). This specimen comes from a study of regulatory T cells in long-lasting Graves disease. Study as a whole: Newly diagnosed Graves' patients had taken antithyroid drugs under 3 months.

Documented time point: newly diagnosed GD, antithyroid drugs for less than 3 months. PBMC-extracted RNA yielded the TCR library. Construction of the TCR beta libraries employed iRepertoire HTBI primers in conjunction with Arm-PCR of CDR3 regions. Authors' processing steps: Among the samples, roughly 61 TRBV and about 15 TRBJ segments were identified. TCRdb re-analysed the multiplex PCR reads in MiXCR, keeping a single row per CDR3 protein. The V and J calls were not made by the authors but by TCRdb's processing. This table has 400,000 to 500,000 distinct CDR3 sequences, about 16% appearing once. The germline V gene has CDR1 MDHEN and CDR2 SYDVKM. J lost 6 bases, V lost 2 bases, and 7 bases had no gene match. The CDR3 extends over 16 amino acids. This sample was shared with a second study, whose subject was T cells in Graves' hyperthyroidism and ophthalmopathy. From that paper: In making diagnoses, clinical symptoms, serum thyroxine and TRAb, thyroid ultrasound and orbital computed tomography were all used. HTBI primers were the set used in a first-round RT-PCR of the TCR CDR3.

The chain links TRBV28 to TRBJ2-7; 13 nucleotides match TRBD2. This clonotype was sampled from a woman under 30 with Graves disease. The sample in question was peripheral blood mononuclear cells (PBMCs), obtained at new diagnosis, from a patient treated with antithyroid drugs. CDR3: CASSLGTSGIRLEQYF. Here the CDR3 DNA reads TGTGCCAGCAGTTTAGGGACTAGCGGGATCCGACTCGAGCAGTACTTC.